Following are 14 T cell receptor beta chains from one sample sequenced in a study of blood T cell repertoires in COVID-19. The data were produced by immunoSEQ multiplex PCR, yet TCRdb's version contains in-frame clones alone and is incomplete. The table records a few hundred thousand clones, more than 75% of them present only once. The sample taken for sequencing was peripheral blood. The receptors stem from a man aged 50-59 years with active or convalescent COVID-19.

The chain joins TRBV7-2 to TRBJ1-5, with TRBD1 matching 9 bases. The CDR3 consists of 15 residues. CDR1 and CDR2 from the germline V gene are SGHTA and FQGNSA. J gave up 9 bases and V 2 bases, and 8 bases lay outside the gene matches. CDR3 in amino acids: CASSLPGQGSMPQHF. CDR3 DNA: TGTGCCAGCAGCTTACCGGGACAGGGTTCTATGCCCCAGCATTTT. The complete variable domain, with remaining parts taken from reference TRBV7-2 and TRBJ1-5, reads GAGVSQSPSNKVTEKGKDVELRCDPISGHTALYWYRQSLGQGLEFLIYFQGNSAPDKSGLPSDRFSAERTGGSVSTLTIQRTQQEDSAVYLCASSLPGQGSMPQHFGDGTRLSIL.

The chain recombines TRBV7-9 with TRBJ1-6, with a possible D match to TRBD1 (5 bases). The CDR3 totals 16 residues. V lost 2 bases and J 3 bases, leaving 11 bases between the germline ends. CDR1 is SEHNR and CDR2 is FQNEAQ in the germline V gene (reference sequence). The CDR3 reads CASSLLKGNYNSPLHF. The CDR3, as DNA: TGTGCCAGCAGCTTATTGAAGGGGAACTATAATTCACCCCTCCACTTT.

The CDR3: CASSYQTGGFSYEQYF. Here the CDR3 DNA reads TGTGCCAGCAGCTACCAAACAGGGGGCTTCTCCTACGAGCAGTACTTC. This rearrangement joins TRBV11-2 to TRBJ2-7, with TRBD1 identical over 9 bases. There are 16 residues in the CDR3. Germline lookup yields CDR1 SGHAT and CDR2 FQNNGV. Unmatched junction bases numbered 7, after V lost 4 bases and J lost 0 bases.

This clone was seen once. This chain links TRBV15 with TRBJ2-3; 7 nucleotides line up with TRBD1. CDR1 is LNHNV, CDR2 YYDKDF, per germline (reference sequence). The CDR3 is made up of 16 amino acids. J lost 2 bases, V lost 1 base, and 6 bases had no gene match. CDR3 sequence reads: CATSRANRGFTDTQYF. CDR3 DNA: TGTGCCACCAGCAGAGCTAACAGGGGATTCACAGATACGCAGTATTTT.

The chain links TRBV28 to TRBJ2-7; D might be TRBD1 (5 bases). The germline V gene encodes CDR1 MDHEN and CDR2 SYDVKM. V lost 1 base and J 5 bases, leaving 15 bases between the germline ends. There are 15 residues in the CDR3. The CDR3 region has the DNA TGTGCCAGCAGTTTATCAGGGTACAGTCTCGACGAGCAGTACTTC. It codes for CASSLSGYSLDEQYF. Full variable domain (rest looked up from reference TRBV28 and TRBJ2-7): DVKVTQSSRYLVKRTGEKVFLECVQDMDHENMFWYRQDPGLGLRLIYFSYDVKMKEKGDIPEGYSVSREKKERFSLILESASTNQTSMYLCASSLSGYSLDEQYFGPGTRLTVT.

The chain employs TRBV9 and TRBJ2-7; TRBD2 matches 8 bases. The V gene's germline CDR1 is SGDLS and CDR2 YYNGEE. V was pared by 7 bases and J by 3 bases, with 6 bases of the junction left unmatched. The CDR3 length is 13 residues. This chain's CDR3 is CASGPGTSYEQYF. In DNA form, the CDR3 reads TGTGCCAGCGGACCTGGGACTAGCTACGAGCAGTACTTC.

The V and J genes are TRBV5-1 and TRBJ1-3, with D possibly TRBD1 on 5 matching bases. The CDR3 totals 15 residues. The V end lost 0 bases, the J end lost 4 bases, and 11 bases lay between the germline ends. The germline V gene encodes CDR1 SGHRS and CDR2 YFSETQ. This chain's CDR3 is CASSLGQGTGNTIYF. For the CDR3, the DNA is TGCGCCAGCAGCTTGGGCCAGGGCACGGGAAACACCATATATTTT.

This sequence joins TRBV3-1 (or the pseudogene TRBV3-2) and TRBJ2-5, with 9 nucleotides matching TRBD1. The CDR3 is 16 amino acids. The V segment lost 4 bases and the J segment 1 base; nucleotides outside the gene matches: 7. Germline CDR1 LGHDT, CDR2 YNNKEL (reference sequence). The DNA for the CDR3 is TGTGCCAGCAGCCCAGGACAGGGGACCGTCCAAGAGACCCAGTACTTC. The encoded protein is CASSPGQGTVQETQYF.

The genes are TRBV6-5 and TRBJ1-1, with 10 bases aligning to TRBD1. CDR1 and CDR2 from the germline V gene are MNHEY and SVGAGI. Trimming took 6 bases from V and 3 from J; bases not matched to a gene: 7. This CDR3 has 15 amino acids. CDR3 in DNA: TGTGCCAGCAGCCGCCAGACAGGGGGCTACACTGAAGCTTTCTTT. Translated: CASSRQTGGYTEAFF.

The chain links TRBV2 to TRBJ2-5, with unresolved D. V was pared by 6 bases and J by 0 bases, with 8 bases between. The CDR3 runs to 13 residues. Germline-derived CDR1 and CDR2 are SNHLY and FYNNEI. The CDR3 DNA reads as TGTGCCAGCAGCCGCGACTACCAAGAGACCCAGTACTTC. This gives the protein CASSRDYQETQYF. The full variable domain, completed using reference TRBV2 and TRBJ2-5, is EPEVTQTPSHQVTQMGQEVILRCVPISNHLYFYWYRQILGQKVEFLVSFYNNEISEKSEIFDDQFSVERPDGSNFTLKIRSTKLEDSAMYFCASSRDYQETQYFGPGTRLLVL.

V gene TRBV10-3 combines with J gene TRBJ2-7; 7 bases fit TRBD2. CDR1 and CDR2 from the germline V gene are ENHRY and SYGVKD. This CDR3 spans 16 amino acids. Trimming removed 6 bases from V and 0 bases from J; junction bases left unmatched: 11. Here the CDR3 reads CAIRNRDRGSSYEQYF. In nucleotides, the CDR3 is TGTGCCATCAGAAACCGGGATCGCGGGAGCTCCTACGAGCAGTACTTC.

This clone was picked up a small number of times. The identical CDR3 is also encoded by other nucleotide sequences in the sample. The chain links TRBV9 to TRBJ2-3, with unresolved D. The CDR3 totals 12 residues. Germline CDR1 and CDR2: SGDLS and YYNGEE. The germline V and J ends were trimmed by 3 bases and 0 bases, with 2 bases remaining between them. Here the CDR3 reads CASSASTDTQYF. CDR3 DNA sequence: TGTGCCAGCAGCGCTAGCACAGATACGCAGTATTTT. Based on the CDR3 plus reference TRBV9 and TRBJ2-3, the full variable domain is DSGVTQTPKHLITATGQRVTLRCSPRSGDLSVYWYQQSLDQGLQFLIQYYNGEERAKGNILERFSAQQFPDLHSELNLSSLELGDSALYFCASSASTDTQYFGPGTRLTVL.

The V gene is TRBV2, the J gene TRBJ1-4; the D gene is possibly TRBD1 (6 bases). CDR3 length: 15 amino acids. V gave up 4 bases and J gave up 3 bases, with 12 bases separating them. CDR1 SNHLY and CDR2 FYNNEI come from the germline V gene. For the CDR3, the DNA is TGTGCCAGCAGTGTACAGGGTGAAGCTAATGAAAAACTGTTTTTT. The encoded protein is CASSVQGEANEKLFF.

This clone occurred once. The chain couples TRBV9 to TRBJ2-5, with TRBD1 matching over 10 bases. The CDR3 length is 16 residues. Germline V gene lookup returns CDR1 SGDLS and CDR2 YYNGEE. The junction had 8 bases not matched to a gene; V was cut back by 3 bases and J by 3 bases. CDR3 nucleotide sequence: TGTGCCAGCAGCGCTACCGGGACAGGGGATAAAGAGACCCAGTACTTC. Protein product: CASSATGTGDKETQYF.